The 21 T cell receptor beta chains given below trace back to one sample, sequenced in a study of cytomegalovirus exposure and HLA in healthy donors. Use of 60 Vbeta and 13 Jbeta primers characterized the PCR. Method: immunoSEQ multiplex PCR; TCRdb's copy keeps in-frame clones and lacks some. The repertoire holds more than 100,000 clones, with around 79% as singletons. The specimen sequenced was PBMCs. These receptors were obtained from a woman under 40 in good health and CMV-seropositive.

The chain combines TRBV18 with TRBJ2-2, with 12 bases matching TRBD1. The germline V gene has CDR1 KGHSH and CDR2 LQKENI. The V and J ends lost 0 bases and 6 bases, in that order; junction bases with no gene match: 2. This CDR3 contains 16 residues. Here the CDR3 reads CASSPPGQGAAGELFF. The CDR3 DNA reads TGTGCCAGCTCACCACCGGGACAGGGGGCAGCCGGGGAGCTGTTTTTT.

V is TRBV5-6 and J is TRBJ1-2, with 8 positions matching TRBD1. The length of the CDR3 is 15 residues. Germline trimming cut 4 bases from V and 0 bases from J; bases unmatched to any gene: 5. Per germline, CDR1 SGHDT and CDR2 YYEEEE. CDR3 residues: CASSVTGAANYGYTF. CDR3 DNA: TGTGCCAGCAGCGTGACAGGGGCCGCTAACTATGGCTACACCTTC. Supplemented by reference TRBV5-6 and TRBJ1-2, the full variable domain reads DAGVTQSPTHLIKTRGQQVTLRCSPKSGHDTVSWYQQALGQGPQFIFQYYEEEERQRGNFPDRFSGHQFPNYSSELNVNALLLGDSALYLCASSVTGAANYGYTFGSGTRLTVV.

This clone was found a few times. V and J are TRBV19 and TRBJ1-1; tentative D call: TRBD1 (5 bases). CDR3 length: 15 amino acids. CDR1 LNHDA and CDR2 SQIVND come from the germline V gene (reference sequence). V lost 4 bases and J 5 bases, leaving 17 bases between the germline ends. The CDR3 here is CASSNPTLGRTEAFF. Here the CDR3 DNA reads TGTGCCAGTAGTAACCCTACTCTGGGGCGGACTGAAGCTTTCTTT.

The chain uses TRBV29-1 and TRBJ1-1; tentative D call: TRBD1 (6 bases). V gave up 6 bases and J gave up 7 bases, with 12 bases separating them. Germline lookup yields CDR1 SQVTM and CDR2 ANQGSEA. The CDR3 is made up of 11 amino acids. The DNA for the CDR3 is TGCAGCGTAGGGGGGGGTCTTGAAGCTTTCTTT. Its translation is CSVGGGLEAFF.

The gene calls are TRBV5-1 and TRBJ2-7; D is ambiguous. Trimming removed 1 base from V and 3 bases from J, with 5 bases in between. The CDR3 spans 12 residues. Germline CDR1 and CDR2: SGHRS and YFSETQ. The CDR3 region is CASSLRGYEQYF. In DNA, the CDR3 is TGCGCCAGCAGCTTGAGAGGCTACGAGCAGTACTTC.

The V call is TRBV28, the J call TRBJ1-2; D is unresolved. Per the germline V gene, CDR1 is MDHEN and CDR2 is SYDVKM. V was clipped by 4 bases and J by 4 bases, with 19 bases between them. The CDR3 spans 16 residues. The CDR3 spells CASSSARATKFYGYTF. The CDR3 DNA reads TGTGCCAGCAGTTCCGCCCGCGCCACCAAGTTCTATGGCTACACCTTC.

The V gene is TRBV2, the J gene TRBJ1-1, with D unresolved. The CDR3 totals 14 residues. V was cut by 5 bases and J by 1 base, with 11 bases left in between. Per germline, CDR1 SNHLY and CDR2 FYNNEI. CDR3 bases: TGTGCCAGCAGTTTCACCTACTCGAACACTGAAGCTTTCTTT. Encoded protein: CASSFTYSNTEAFF.

The chain employs TRBV5-5 and TRBJ1-1, with 9 bases fitting TRBD1. Trimming cost V 1 base and J 5 bases; bases outside gene matches: 3. Germline V gene data show CDR1 as SGHKS and CDR2 as YYEKEE (reference sequence). The CDR3 is 14 amino acids. The CDR3 bases are TGTGCCAGCAGCTTGTGGACAGGGGTTACTGAAGCTTTCTTT. Amino acid sequence: CASSLWTGVTEAFF.

The chain is built from TRBV6-6 and TRBJ1-1; possibly TRBD1 for D (5 bases). The V end lost 2 bases, the J end lost 4 bases, and 8 bases lay between the germline ends. This CDR3 contains 13 residues. Per the germline V gene, CDR1 is MNHNY and CDR2 is SVGAGI (reference sequence). CDR3 nucleotide sequence: TGTGCCAGCAGTTACAAGGGGTCCACTGAAGCTTTCTTT. Protein sequence: CASSYKGSTEAFF.

J is TRBJ2-3 and V is TRBV7-8, with TRBD2 matching over 11 bases. The CDR3 runs 18 residues. Germline V gives CDR1 SGHVS, CDR2 FQNEAQ. Germline trimming cut 5 bases from V and 2 bases from J; bases unmatched to any gene: 12. Here the CDR3 DNA reads TGTGCCAGCAGCCGCCCTAGCGGGGGGCGGTTGGCCACAGATACGCAGTATTTT. Translating gives CASSRPSGGRLATDTQYF. Full variable domain (missing parts from reference TRBV7-8 and TRBJ2-3): GAGVSQSPRYKVAKRGQDVALRCDPISGHVSLFWYQQALGQGPEFLTYFQNEAQLDKSGLPSDRFFAERPEGSVSTLKIQRTQQEDSAVYLCASSRPSGGRLATDTQYFGPGTRLTVL.

This clone was seen a single time. The rearrangement joins TRBV9 to TRBJ1-2, with D possibly matching TRBD1 (5 bases). Between the trimmed V and J ends, which lost 0 bases and 3 bases, there was a span of 9 bases. Germline V lookup: CDR1 SGDLS, CDR2 YYNGEE. The length of the CDR3 is 14 residues. This chain's CDR3 is CASSVGRVDYGYTF. The CDR3 DNA reads as TGTGCCAGCAGCGTAGGCAGGGTAGACTATGGCTACACCTTC.

The CDR3 sequence: CASSLRPSTDNTEAFF. The CDR3 DNA sequence: TGCGCCAGCAGCTTGCGGCCCTCGACAGACAACACTGAAGCTTTCTTT. This chain links TRBV5-1 with TRBJ1-1; perhaps TRBD1 as D (5 bases). Per germline, CDR1 SGHRS and CDR2 YFSETQ. The V end was cut by 1 base, the J end by 2 bases, with 15 bases between. CDR3 size: 16 residues.

The chain combines TRBV28 with TRBJ2-6; tentative D call: TRBD2 (6 bases). Trimming shortened V by 5 bases and J by 3 bases, and 14 bases separated the two germline ends. Germline loops: CDR1 MDHEN, CDR2 SYDVKM. There are 16 residues in the CDR3. CDR3 region: CASSTWGGHGANVLTF. CDR3 nucleotide sequence: TGTGCCAGCAGTACTTGGGGAGGCCATGGGGCCAACGTCCTGACTTTC.

This clone was observed a handful of times. The DNA for the CDR3 is TGTGCCAGCAGCTCTCCGGGGGTGAGGACCTACGAGCAGTACTTC. Protein product: CASSSPGVRTYEQYF. The chain has TRBV7-2 and TRBJ2-7; D possibly corresponds to TRBD2 (6 bases). The germline V and J ends were trimmed by 4 bases and 2 bases, with 15 bases remaining between them. Germline V lookup: CDR1 SGHTA, CDR2 FQGNSA. The CDR3 contains 15 residues.

Written as DNA, the CDR3 is TGTGCCAGCAGCCAAGGACAGGACGGGGGCTACACCTTC. This translates into CASSQGQDGGYTF. This chain links TRBV4-2 with TRBJ1-2; TRBD1 is a possible D gene (6 bases). This CDR3 spans 13 amino acids. Germline V gene sequence: CDR1 LGHNA, CDR2 YNFKEQ. The V gene lost 1 base and the J gene lost 8 bases, with 11 bases spanning the gap.

The V and J genes are TRBV20-1 and TRBJ2-5; D gene uncertain. Germline CDR1 and CDR2: DFQATT and SNEGSKA (reference sequence). The CDR3 runs 11 residues. V lost 2 bases, J lost 5 bases, and 6 bases lay in between. The CDR3 sequence is CSARFGETQYF. CDR3 DNA sequence: TGCAGTGCTAGATTCGGGGAGACCCAGTACTTC.

This chain links TRBV7-2 with TRBJ2-5, with D unresolved. TRBJ2-7 explains the end of the DNA better; the J call may be wrong. The germline V gene encodes CDR1 SGHTA and CDR2 FQGNSA. This CDR3 spans 14 amino acids. The CDR3 here is CASSSDFSSYEQYF. The CDR3 nucleotides are TGTGCCAGCAGCTCCGACTTTAGCTCCTACGAGCAGTACTTC.

CDR3 bases: TGTGCCAGCAGTGAATTTGGGGGGGGAGAGACCCAGTACTTC. This translates into CASSEFGGGETQYF. The V gene is TRBV6-1, the J gene TRBJ2-5; TRBD2 agrees at 7 bases. CDR3 length: 14 amino acids. Germline V lookup: CDR1 MNHNS, CDR2 SASEGT. V lost 2 bases, J lost 4 bases, and 4 bases stayed unmatched.

This chain links TRBV5-1 with TRBJ1-5; TRBD1 aligns across 7 bases. This CDR3 has 16 residues. Germline values: CDR1 SGHRS, CDR2 YFSETQ. Losses at the gene ends were 0 bases for V and 0 bases for J; bases not matched to a gene: 3. CDR3 residues: CASSLGDSYSNQPQHF. In DNA form, the CDR3 reads TGCGCCAGCAGCTTGGGGGACAGTTATAGCAATCAGCCCCAGCATTTT. The full variable domain, in which reference TRBV5-1 and TRBJ1-5 provide the parts outside the CDR3, is KAGVTQTPRYLIKTRGQQVTLSCSPISGHRSVSWYQQTPGQGLQFLFEYFSETQRNKGNFPGRFSGRQFSNSRSEMNVSTLELGDSALYLCASSLGDSYSNQPQHFGDGTRLSIL.

In this sample, this clone turned up once. J is TRBJ1-6 and V is TRBV19; tentatively, D is TRBD1 (5 bases). The V and J ends lost 5 bases and 9 bases respectively, with 17 bases between them. The CDR3 length is 15 residues. From germline, CDR1 is LNHDA and CDR2 SQIVND (reference sequence). The CDR3 spells CASSPEGTWGSPLHF. The CDR3 coding sequence is TGTGCCAGTAGTCCGGAGGGGACCTGGGGTTCACCCCTCCACTTT.

The V gene is TRBV19, the J gene TRBJ1-1, with D perhaps matching TRBD1 (5 bases). The V gene lost 7 bases and the J gene lost 6 bases, with 18 bases spanning the gap. The CDR3 totals 14 residues. Germline V gene sequence: CDR1 LNHDA, CDR2 SQIVND (reference sequence). This CDR3 reads CASTLQRGIAEAFF. In nucleotides, the CDR3 is TGTGCCAGTACATTGCAGCGGGGCATCGCTGAAGCTTTCTTT. Full variable domain (remainder filled in from reference TRBV19 and TRBJ1-1): DGGITQSPKYLFRKEGQNVTLSCEQNLNHDAMYWYRQDPGQGLRLIYYSQIVNDFQKGDIAEGYSVSREKKESFPLTVTSAQKNPTAFYLCASTLQRGIAEAFFGQGTRLTVV.